The sample holds many counts of the clone carrying this T cell receptor (beta chain). The CDR3 is made up of 16 amino acids. CDR1 is SGDLS and CDR2 is YYNGEE in the germline V gene. Losses at the gene ends were 0 bases for V and 0 bases for J; bases not matched to a gene: 1. Alpha- and beta-chain coverage of first-strand cDNA came from TRAV- and TRBV-specific primers. TCRs were amplified for around 21 PCR cycles with a constant-region primer and V-primer adapter. TCRdb fed the reads into MiXCR, producing one record per CDR3 protein. Among around 80,000 distinct CDR3 sequences listed, over 15% were seen once. These data come from a study of low-dose radiotherapy and immunotherapy resistance in tumors. Study information: Per fraction, Cohort 2 was given 1 Gy every two weeks, accumulating a total of 13 Gy over 26 weeks. It was every two weeks, one day before radiation and immunotherapy, that intravenous cyclophosphamide 200 mg/m2 was given.

The time point denotes: after trial treatment. Treatment reported: LDRT plus nivolumab, ipilimumab, low-dose cyclophosphamide and aspirin (RACIN trial). Donors, who were enrolled in a single-arm phase I dose-escalation trial, received nivolumab, ipilimumab, aspirin, low-dose cyclophosphamide and low-dose radiotherapy. The chain recombines TRBV9 with TRBJ2-3; TRBD2 matches at 10 bases. Material: PBMCs, obtained after low-dose radiotherapy plus immunotherapy. The sequence came from a male donor with prostate cancer. CDR3 sequence (DNA): TGTGCCAGCAGCGTAGCAGCGGGAGGGAGCACAGATACGCAGTATTTT. It encodes CASSVAAGGSTDTQYF.